This section outlines one TCR beta chain sequence together with its context. Sequencing was performed with immunoSEQ multiplex PCR; in TCRdb, only in-frame clones are kept and a portion is missing. The sample consists of 1,400,000 or so clones, about 98.5% of them appearing once. The CDR3 loop spans 12 amino acids. Germline CDR1 is LGHNT and CDR2 is FRNRAP. Trimming removed 1 base from V and 6 bases from J, with 4 bases in between. The data originate from a study of shared clonotypes between healthy human individuals. This TCR came from a man between 25 and 39 years old in good health. The J gene is TRBJ1-5, the V gene TRBV12-5; the D is unclear. Sequenced sample: naive CD4+ T cells sorted from blood. Subset reported: CD45RA+ positively selected. Here the CDR3 reads CASGLGIQPQHF. CDR3 bases: TGTGCTAGTGGTTTGGGGATTCAGCCCCAGCATTTT.